Here is one T cell receptor beta chain with its context. This entry is derived from a study of blood T cell repertoires in COVID-19. Study summary: PBMCs, B-cell-depleted T cells, or T cells were the source of the cDNA or gDNA that made up the material.

The V end lost 2 bases, the J end lost 1 base, and 21 bases lay between the germline ends. CDR1 and CDR2 from the germline V gene are SGHNT and YENEEA. The CDR3 consists of 20 residues. Clones were read by immunoSEQ multiplex PCR, and TCRdb kept only the in-frame ones, dropping some. The sample consists of over 140,000 clones, roughly 79% of them appearing once. This sequence was found in a woman aged 45-65 years who had recovered from COVID-19. Sequencing input: PBMCs or T cells enriched from blood (not recorded which). This chain joins TRBV11-3 and TRBJ2-6; D gene ambiguous. The CDR3 bases are TGTGCCAGCAGCTTAAAGGTCTTCAGTTCAAGCGTTTCTGGGGCCAACGTCCTGACTTTC. This codes for CASSLKVFSSSVSGANVLTF. Supplemented by reference TRBV11-3 and TRBJ2-6, the full variable domain reads EAGVVQSPRYKIIEKKQPVAFWCNPISGHNTLYWYLQNLGQGPELLIRYENEEAVDDSQLPKDRFSAERLKGVDSTLKIQPAELGDSAVYLCASSLKVFSSSVSGANVLTFGAGSRLTVL.